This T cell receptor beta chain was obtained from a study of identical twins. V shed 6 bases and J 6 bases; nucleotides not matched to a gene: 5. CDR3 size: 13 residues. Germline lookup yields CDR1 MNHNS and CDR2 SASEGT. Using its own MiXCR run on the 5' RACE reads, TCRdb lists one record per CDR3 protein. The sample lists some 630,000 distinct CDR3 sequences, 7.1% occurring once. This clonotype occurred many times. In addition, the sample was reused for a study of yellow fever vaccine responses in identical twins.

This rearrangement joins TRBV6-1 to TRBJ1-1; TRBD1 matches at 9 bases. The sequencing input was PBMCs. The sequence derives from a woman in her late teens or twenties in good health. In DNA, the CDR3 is TGTGCCAGCAGGGGGACAGGGAAGGCTGAAGCTTTCTTT. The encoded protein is CASRGTGKAEAFF.